The 10 T cell receptor beta chains given below trace back to one sample, sequenced in a study of cytomegalovirus exposure and HLA in healthy donors. Use of 60 Vbeta and 13 Jbeta primers characterized the PCR. Clones were read by immunoSEQ multiplex PCR, and TCRdb kept only the in-frame ones, dropping some. The sample records 100,000 or so clones, about 80% being singletons. The sample consisted of PBMCs. The source is a middle-aged man in good health and CMV-seropositive.

The chain combines TRBV30 with TRBJ1-1; 9 nucleotides align to TRBD1. Germline V gene lookup returns CDR1 GTSNPN and CDR2 SVGIG (reference sequence). Losses at the gene ends were 0 bases for V and 5 bases for J; bases not matched to a gene: 4. The CDR3 sequence is 14 residues long. CDR3: CAWSVGTGWTEAFF. The CDR3 DNA is TGTGCCTGGAGTGTAGGGACAGGGTGGACTGAAGCTTTCTTT.

The chain employs TRBV7-9 and TRBJ1-6; D remains unclear. There are 13 residues in the CDR3. Germline CDR1 is SEHNR and CDR2 is FQNEAQ (reference sequence). V lost 2 bases and J 5 bases, leaving 4 bases between the germline ends. CDR3: CASSLLDNSPLHF. The CDR3, as DNA: TGTGCCAGCAGCTTACTCGATAATTCACCCCTCCACTTT.

This clone has more than one count but fewer than ten. This chain uses TRBV25-1 with TRBJ1-4; D gene uncertain. Per the germline V gene, CDR1 is MGHDK and CDR2 is SYGVNS. The CDR3 is made up of 12 amino acids. V gave up 6 bases and J gave up 4 bases, with 6 bases separating them. CDR3 sequence (DNA): TGTGCCAGCAGGGCCATTAATGAAAAACTGTTTTTT. It yields the protein CASRAINEKLFF.

The gene calls are TRBV5-1 and TRBJ2-3, with 11 nucleotides matching TRBD2. The germline V gene has CDR1 SGHRS and CDR2 YFSETQ. Trimming removed 4 bases from V and 4 bases from J; junction bases left unmatched: 8. The CDR3 is made up of 16 amino acids. The CDR3 DNA is TGCGCCAGCAGCCCCACTAGCGGGAGAGGCGCAGATACGCAGTATTTT. Amino acids: CASSPTSGRGADTQYF.

About this clone: One end of the junction is discordant with germline, which a read error may explain. The chain is built from TRBV6-5 and TRBJ2-7; D is perhaps TRBD1 (6 bases). Germline V gene data show CDR1 as MNHEY and CDR2 as SVGAGI. The CDR3 is made up of 14 amino acids. CDR3 sequence reads: CASSPRDTSSEQYF. The CDR3 nucleotides read TGTGCCAGCAGTCCCCGGGACACCTCCTCCGAGCAGTACTTC.

This chain joins TRBV7-2 and TRBJ2-2; the D is unclear. V dropped 3 bases and J dropped 5 bases, with 4 bases sitting between them. This CDR3 contains 12 residues. Per germline, CDR1 SGHTA and CDR2 FQGNSA. The CDR3 sequence is CASSFNTGELFF. In nucleotides, the CDR3 is TGTGCCAGCAGCTTTAATACCGGGGAGCTGTTTTTT.

The chain recombines TRBV18 with TRBJ1-2; D is possibly TRBD1 (6 bases). Germline V lookup: CDR1 KGHSH, CDR2 LQKENI. Trimming left V 3 bases short and J 4 bases short, with 12 bases between. The CDR3 is made up of 14 amino acids. The CDR3 bases are TGTGCCAGCTCACCGGGGGGGCAGTTCTATGGCTACACCTTC. This sequence encodes CASSPGGQFYGYTF.

The chain uses TRBV28 and TRBJ2-7, with D maybe TRBD1 (6 bases). V gave up 5 bases and J gave up 1 base, with 15 bases separating them. This CDR3 region has 15 residues. Germline CDR1 reads MDHEN; CDR2 reads SYDVKM. The CDR3 region is CASSGAGQLSYEQYF. DNA for the CDR3: TGTGCCAGCAGTGGGGCTGGACAGCTTTCCTACGAGCAGTACTTC.

This sequence joins TRBV13 and TRBJ1-2, with TRBD1 matching 10 bases. Germline V gene sequence: CDR1 PRHDT, CDR2 FYEKMQ (reference sequence). The CDR3 contains 14 residues. J lost 5 bases, V lost 5 bases, and 5 bases had no gene match. As DNA, the CDR3 is TGTGCCAGCAGCAACCTGGGACAGGGGTATGGCTACACCTTC. It translates to CASSNLGQGYGYTF.

There are a few counts of this clone. V is TRBV6-5 and J is TRBJ1-1; weak D call: TRBD1 (6 bases). Germline lookup yields CDR1 MNHEY and CDR2 SVGAGI. This CDR3 comprises 13 residues. V lost 5 bases, J lost 2 bases, and 9 bases lay in between. The CDR3 DNA follows: TGTGCCAGCAGTGAACAGGGAAACACTGAAGCTTTCTTT. It yields the protein CASSEQGNTEAFF.